Each of the 21 T cell receptor beta chains below was sequenced from the same sample in a study of T cell changes during pregnancy in multiple sclerosis (dated by TCRdb to the late 2010s). The library was prepared using the immunoSEQ multiplex PCR assay. The clones in this table, taken by TCRdb from immuneACCESS, are in-frame only. Not every clone is retained; where verified, under half of the shortfall comes from an unresolved V gene, and the cause of the rest is unknown. For this sample the table gives 39,000 or so clones, of which 80% to 95% were detected only once. The top ten clonotypes cover roughly a quarter of the sample. Sequences were derived from CD8+ T cells from peripheral blood mononuclear cells, sampled before pregnancy. These receptors all come from a female donor with multiple sclerosis, enrolled in a pregnancy study.

This chain joins TRBV25-1 and TRBJ2-7; D is possibly TRBD2 (6 bases). The ends were cut back, 2 bases at V and 2 bases at J, with 10 bases in the middle. Germline V gene data show CDR1 as MGHDK and CDR2 as SYGVNS. The CDR3 runs 14 residues. Here the CDR3 reads CASSEDGGTYEQYF. The CDR3 DNA reads TGTGCCAGCAGTGAAGACGGAGGGACCTACGAGCAGTACTTC.

The chain employs TRBV19 and TRBJ2-5; TRBD1 agrees at 8 bases. The V segment lost 5 bases and the J segment 5 bases; nucleotides outside the gene matches: 10. Germline-derived CDR1 and CDR2 are LNHDA and SQIVND (reference sequence). The CDR3 contains 15 residues. The CDR3 loop reads CASSGRGRGRETQYF. CDR3 DNA: TGTGCCAGTAGTGGCAGGGGGCGAGGCAGGGAGACCCAGTACTTC.

The CDR3 here is CASSPLRYTDTQYF. Here the CDR3 DNA reads TGTGCCAGCAGTCCGCTGCGTTACACAGATACGCAGTATTTT. The chain recombines TRBV25-1 with TRBJ2-3; no clear D. This CDR3 spans 14 amino acids. The V and J ends lost 5 bases and 2 bases respectively, with 11 bases between them. The germline CDR1 and CDR2 sequences are MGHDK and SYGVNS.

The chain joins TRBV9 to TRBJ1-2; no reliable D call. The CDR3 has 13 amino acids. CDR1 and CDR2 (germline): SGDLS, YYNGEE. The V end was cut by 0 bases, the J end by 7 bases, with 10 bases between. The DNA for the CDR3 is TGTGCCAGCAGCGTAGGGGATAGCGGTGGCTACACCTTC. The encoded protein is CASSVGDSGGYTF.

The CDR3 nucleotides are TGTGCCATCCGGGACAGGGTGGCTTTCTTT. Protein sequence: CAIRDRVAFF. The chain carries TRBV6-1 and TRBJ1-1; 9 bases match TRBD1. This CDR3 has 10 residues. Trimming took 10 bases from V and 11 from J; bases not matched to a gene: 5. Looked up from germline, CDR1 is MNHNS and CDR2 is SASEGT.

The chain couples TRBV7-2 to TRBJ2-2, with TRBD1 identical over 8 bases. Germline V gene lookup returns CDR1 SGHTA and CDR2 FQGNSA. CDR3 length: 16 amino acids. Germline trimming cut 4 bases from V and 5 bases from J; bases unmatched to any gene: 9. CDR3 sequence: CASSSSRDRKTGELFF. CDR3 DNA sequence: TGTGCCAGCAGCTCCAGCCGGGACAGGAAGACCGGGGAGCTGTTTTTT.

The chain uses TRBV5-1 and TRBJ2-1; 10 bases are a match to TRBD1. The CDR3 has 14 amino acids. With 4 bases clipped from V and 8 bases from J, the junction kept 6 bases outside the gene matches. CDR1 and CDR2 (germline): SGHRS, YFSETQ. The DNA for the CDR3 is TGCGCCAGCAGCCTGACAGGGGGCGAAGATGAGCAGTTCTTC. It specifies CASSLTGGEDEQFF.

The genes are TRBV7-8 and TRBJ2-7; 8 bases fit TRBD2. CDR1 and CDR2 from the germline V gene are SGHVS and FQNEAQ. Trimming removed 10 bases from V and 7 bases from J; junction bases left unmatched: 24. The CDR3 runs to 17 residues. DNA for the CDR3: TGTGCCACCTTTTTTCTGAAAGTTGGTAGCGGGATCAAAGAGCAGTACTTC. This gives the protein CATFFLKVGSGIKEQYF.

The gene calls are TRBV4-1 and TRBJ1-5; 10 nucleotides line up with TRBD1. Unmatched junction bases numbered 7, after V lost 0 bases and J lost 8 bases. The CDR3 runs 16 residues. Looked up from germline, CDR1 is MGHRA and CDR2 is YSYEKL. CDR3: CASSQDWSTGGKPQHF. The CDR3 nucleotides read TGCGCCAGCAGCCAAGATTGGTCGACAGGGGGCAAGCCCCAGCATTTT.

The chain employs TRBV6-6 and TRBJ2-5; maybe TRBD1 (5 bases). With 2 bases removed from V and 1 base from J, the gap between germline ends came to 8 bases. Germline CDR1 MNHNY, CDR2 SVGAGI (reference sequence). The CDR3 runs to 14 residues. This CDR3 reads CASSYGAVQETQYF. CDR3 nucleotides: TGTGCCAGCAGTTACGGGGCAGTCCAAGAGACCCAGTACTTC.

The CDR3, as DNA: TGCGCCAGCAGCCAATCCGGACAGGGAAACTATGGCTACACCTTC. Residues: CASSQSGQGNYGYTF. This sequence joins TRBV5-1 and TRBJ1-2; 8 bases align to TRBD1. V gave up 4 bases and J gave up 2 bases; unmatched junction bases: 7. Germline CDR1 SGHRS, CDR2 YFSETQ. The CDR3 totals 15 residues.

The chain links TRBV7-3 to TRBJ2-1; TRBD2 matches at 8 bases. Looked up from germline, CDR1 is SGHTA and CDR2 is FQGTGA. This CDR3 comprises 15 residues. V trimming: 1 base; J trimming: 4 bases; junction bases outside the gene matches: 3. The DNA of the CDR3 is TGTGCCAGCAGCTTAAGCGGGGGGCCTTACAATGAGCAGTTCTTC. Its translation: CASSLSGGPYNEQFF.

The chain combines TRBV5-1 with TRBJ1-2, with 8 nucleotides matching TRBD1. V shed 5 bases, J shed 0 bases, and the junction held 12 bases outside the gene matches. The CDR3 sequence is 17 residues long. Germline V lookup: CDR1 SGHRS, CDR2 YFSETQ. CDR3 sequence reads: CASRTFGQGASNYGYTF. Here the CDR3 DNA reads TGCGCCAGCAGAACATTCGGGCAGGGGGCTTCTAACTATGGCTACACCTTC.

V gene TRBV7-9 combines with J gene TRBJ2-7; possibly TRBD1 for D (6 bases). The CDR3 has 14 amino acids. V was shortened by 5 bases and J by 0 bases, with 11 bases between the two germline ends. Germline CDR1 and CDR2: SEHNR and FQNEAQ (reference sequence). The CDR3 here is CASSASGVSYEQYF. The CDR3 DNA is TGTGCCAGCAGCGCGTCAGGGGTCTCCTACGAGCAGTACTTC.

The chain couples TRBV15 to TRBJ1-4, with TRBD1 as a possible D gene (6 bases). The germline V gene encodes CDR1 LNHNV and CDR2 YYDKDF (reference sequence). The CDR3 runs to 14 residues. Trimming took 0 bases from V and 12 from J, leaving 14 bases between them. The CDR3 is CATSRDMGGRELFF. The CDR3 nucleotides read TGTGCCACCAGCAGAGATATGGGGGGGCGGGAACTGTTTTTT.

The CDR3 sequence is CATSIYRVGQPQHF. The CDR3 DNA follows: TGTGCCACCAGCATTTACAGGGTAGGTCAGCCCCAGCATTTT. The chain has TRBV15 and TRBJ1-5; the D gene is possibly TRBD1 (6 bases). V was shortened by 4 bases and J by 6 bases, with 13 bases between the two germline ends. Germline CDR1 reads LNHNV; CDR2 reads YYDKDF (reference sequence). CDR3 length: 14 amino acids. The full variable domain, completed using reference TRBV15 and TRBJ1-5, is DAMVIQNPRYQVTQFGKPVTLSCSQTLNHNVMYWYQQKSSQAPKLLFHYYDKDFNNEADTPDNFQSRRPNTSFCFLDIRSPGLGDTAMYLCATSIYRVGQPQHFGDGTRLSIL.

The chain is built from TRBV6-5 and TRBJ1-6; D is uncertain. The CDR3 is 15 amino acids. With 0 bases removed from V and 8 bases from J, the gap between germline ends came to 11 bases. Germline values: CDR1 MNHEY, CDR2 SVGAGI. CDR3 DNA: TGTGCCAGCAGTTACTCGCCGGGGAGGGATTCACCCCTCCACTTT. Amino acid sequence: CASSYSPGRDSPLHF.

J is TRBJ2-1 and V is TRBV28, with TRBD2 matching over 13 bases. Looked up from germline, CDR1 is MDHEN and CDR2 is SYDVKM. The CDR3 extends over 15 amino acids. The junction had 7 bases not matched to a gene; V was cut back by 6 bases and J by 8 bases. CDR3 in amino acids: CASRATSGRVDEQFF. CDR3 DNA: TGTGCCAGCAGAGCAACTAGCGGGAGGGTCGATGAGCAGTTCTTC.

This chain links TRBV7-9 with TRBJ1-2; 8 bases fit TRBD1. Germline CDR1 SEHNR, CDR2 FQNEAQ (reference sequence). This CDR3 is built from 11 residues. The trim removed 4 bases at V and 8 bases at J, leaving 0 bases unmatched. The CDR3 DNA is TGTGCCAGCAGCTCAGGGGGCGGCTACACCTTC. Its translation: CASSSGGGYTF.

The V and J genes are TRBV2 and TRBJ1-2; TRBD1 matches 9 bases. V was clipped by 6 bases and J by 6 bases; unmatched bases: 8. Germline values: CDR1 SNHLY, CDR2 FYNNEI. This CDR3 region has 14 residues. In nucleotides, the CDR3 is TGTGCCAGCAGAGGGACAGGGCTATTAGATGGCTACACCTTC. This gives the protein CASRGTGLLDGYTF.

This clone appeared once. The chain joins TRBV27 to TRBJ2-1; TRBD1 matches 7 bases. The CDR3 has 14 amino acids. V was clipped by 9 bases and J by 0 bases; unmatched bases: 5. Germline-derived CDR1 and CDR2 are MNHEY and SMNVEV (reference sequence). In nucleotides, the CDR3 is TGTGCCAGTAAGACAGGGCCCTCCTACAATGAGCAGTTCTTC. It translates to CASKTGPSYNEQFF.